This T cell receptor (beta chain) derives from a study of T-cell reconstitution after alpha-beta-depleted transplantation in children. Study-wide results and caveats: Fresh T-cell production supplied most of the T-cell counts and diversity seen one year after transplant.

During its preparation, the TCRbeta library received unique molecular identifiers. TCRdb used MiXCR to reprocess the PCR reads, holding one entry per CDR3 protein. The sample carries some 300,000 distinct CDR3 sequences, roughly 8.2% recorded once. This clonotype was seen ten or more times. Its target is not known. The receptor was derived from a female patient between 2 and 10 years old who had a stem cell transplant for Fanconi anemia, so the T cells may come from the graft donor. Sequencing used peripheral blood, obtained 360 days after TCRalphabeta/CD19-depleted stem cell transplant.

CDR3 sequence reads: CATSRRGILSYEQYF. In DNA form, the CDR3 reads TGTGCCACCAGCAGGAGGGGAATACTATCCTACGAGCAGTACTTC. This chain uses TRBV15 with TRBJ2-7; D tentatively reads TRBD1 or TRBD2 (5 bases each). Germline assignment: CDR1 LNHNV and CDR2 YYDKDF (reference sequence). V lost 3 bases, J lost 1 base, and 13 bases lay in between. This CDR3 spans 15 amino acids.